The clone carrying this T cell receptor beta chain was counted a few times. Its antigen is undetermined. In TCRdb, the 5' RACE reads were re-called with MiXCR into one record per CDR3 protein. Of 250,000 to 300,000 distinct CDR3 sequences listed, 8.5% to 10% are singletons. The germline V gene encodes CDR1 MDHEN and CDR2 SYDVKM. This CDR3 comprises 17 residues. Trimming took 7 bases from V and 2 from J; bases not matched to a gene: 15. The sample originates from a study of T cells after yellow fever vaccination. Points from the study as a whole: The secondary T-cell response peaked on day 5, not day 15, but was weaker. Booster samples showed a return of most primary-vaccination clones (roughly 96% CD4, 88% CD8).

The chain joins TRBV28 to TRBJ2-3; 7 bases map to TRBD2. Specimen: CD4+ T cells sorted from PBMCs, collected 5 days after the yellow fever booster vaccination. The receptor's source is a man aged 18 to 30 who received the YFV17D yellow fever vaccine. The CDR3: CASTSLGGGGFTDTQYF. The CDR3 DNA sequence: TGTGCCAGCACCTCCCTGGGGGGGGGGGGATTCACAGATACGCAGTATTTT.